One TCR beta chain is described in this entry. The sample is drawn from a study of control samples from healthy donors and cancer patients. The repertoire was sequenced with immunoSEQ multiplex PCR; TCRdb's copy has only in-frame clones and lacks some. The sample yields approximately 46,000 clones, around 94% seen once. The clonotype was recovered from a man younger than 45 with colorectal cancer. Sequences were obtained from PBMCs.

CDR3 protein: CASSFRGTPSAGYTF. CDR3 bases: TGTGCCAGCAGCTTTCGCGGTACCCCCTCGGCTGGCTACACCTTC. This chain connects TRBV5-6 to TRBJ1-2, with D uncertain. In germline, CDR1 is SGHDT, CDR2 YYEEEE. V was trimmed by 2 bases and J by 7 bases, leaving 18 bases between them. The CDR3 covers 15 residues.